The 21 T cell receptor beta chains listed next were all sequenced from one sample in a study of T cell responses to AZD1222 COVID-19 vaccine. TCRdb keeps only in-frame clones here, not all; method: immunoSEQ multiplex PCR. This table has 150,000 to 200,000 clones, around 93% appearing once. Source: peripheral blood, taken on day 0 of AZD1222 vaccination. All receptors come from an adult in good health.

This sequence joins TRBV19 and TRBJ2-1; a weak D match, TRBD1 (7 bases). This CDR3 contains 16 residues. The germline CDR1 and CDR2 sequences are LNHDA and SQIVND (reference sequence). With 0 bases removed from V and 7 bases from J, the gap between germline ends came to 16 bases. This chain's CDR3 is CASSIDRQGGFNEQFF. CDR3 bases: TGTGCCAGTAGTATAGATCGTCAGGGGGGTTTTAATGAGCAGTTCTTC. The full variable domain, completed using reference TRBV19 and TRBJ2-1, is DGGITQSPKYLFRKEGQNVTLSCEQNLNHDAMYWYRQDPGQGLRLIYYSQIVNDFQKGDIAEGYSVSREKKESFPLTVTSAQKNPTAFYLCASSIDRQGGFNEQFFGPGTRLTVL.

This chain connects TRBV5-1 to TRBJ2-3; 8 bases align to TRBD2. CDR3 length: 15 amino acids. J lost 0 bases, V lost 3 bases, and 3 bases had no gene match. Germline lookup yields CDR1 SGHRS and CDR2 YFSETQ. CDR3 DNA sequence: TGCGCCAGCAGCTGGCGGGGGGCTAGCACAGATACGCAGTATTTT. It yields the protein CASSWRGASTDTQYF.

The rearrangement uses TRBV27 and TRBJ2-7; D is unresolved. The germline CDR1 and CDR2 sequences are MNHEY and SMNVEV (reference sequence). The CDR3 contains 15 residues. V shed 3 bases and J shed 0 bases, with 12 bases lying between them. CDR3 nucleotide sequence: TGTGCCAGCAGTTTCAGGAGATCTAACTCCTACGAGCAGTACTTC. It specifies CASSFRRSNSYEQYF.

This chain connects TRBV14 to TRBJ1-1, with 7 bases identical to TRBD1. Germline-derived CDR1 and CDR2 are SGHDN and FVKESK. The V and J ends lost 4 bases and 4 bases, in that order; junction bases with no gene match: 3. The CDR3 is made up of 13 amino acids. The CDR3 reads CASSRQGGTEAFF. For the CDR3, the DNA is TGTGCCAGCAGCCGACAGGGTGGCACTGAAGCTTTCTTT.

The chain couples TRBV28 to TRBJ1-6, with TRBD1 matching 8 bases. The V gene's germline CDR1 is MDHEN and CDR2 SYDVKM. The CDR3 has 17 residues. V lost 4 bases and J lost 5; bases outside the gene matches: 10. The CDR3 reads CASSSSHPTGDNSPLHF. CDR3 DNA sequence: TGTGCCAGCAGTTCATCCCATCCGACAGGGGATAATTCACCCCTCCACTTT.

Concerning this clone: Distinct nucleotide sequences in the sample also encode this CDR3. The V gene is TRBV3-1 (or the pseudogene TRBV3-2), the J gene TRBJ1-2, with D unclear. V dropped 1 base and J dropped 2 bases, with 8 bases sitting between them. Per the germline V gene, CDR1 is LGHDT and CDR2 is YNNKEL (reference sequence). The CDR3 totals 14 residues. The CDR3 DNA reads TGTGCCAGCAGCCAAGGTGGCGGGAACTATGGCTACACCTTC. Its translation: CASSQGGGNYGYTF.

The V and J genes are TRBV30 and TRBJ1-2; D possibly corresponds to TRBD1 (5 bases). The CDR3 extends over 15 amino acids. Germline V gives CDR1 GTSNPN, CDR2 SVGIG (reference sequence). V lost 0 bases and J 4 bases, leaving 15 bases between the germline ends. The CDR3 loop reads CAWSVPGTDLYGYTF. CDR3 DNA: TGTGCCTGGAGTGTACCTGGGACCGACCTCTATGGCTACACCTTC. The full variable domain, rest sourced from reference TRBV30 and TRBJ1-2, is SQTIHQWPATLVQPVGSPLSLECTVEGTSNPNLYWYRQAAGRGLQLLFYSVGIGQISSEVPQNLSASRPQDRQFILSSKKLLLSDSGFYLCAWSVPGTDLYGYTFGSGTRLTVV.

This chain links TRBV4-2 with TRBJ2-5; 9 bases fit TRBD2. After removal of 2 bases from V and 1 base from J, the junction contained 8 bases not matched to a gene. This CDR3 comprises 17 residues. CDR1 LGHNA and CDR2 YNFKEQ come from the germline V gene. CDR3 nucleotides: TGTGCCAGCAGCCAAACAGATAGCGGGGGAGGCCAAGAGACCCAGTACTTC. This gives the protein CASSQTDSGGGQETQYF.

This chain connects TRBV4-3 to TRBJ2-1, with D maybe TRBD2 (5 bases). The CDR3 runs 14 residues. Germline V lookup: CDR1 LGHNA, CDR2 YSLEER. V dropped 1 base and J dropped 9 bases, with 13 bases sitting between them. The CDR3 is CASSQGGRGSEQFF. The CDR3, as DNA: TGCGCCAGCAGCCAAGGTGGGAGAGGGAGTGAGCAGTTCTTC.

The chain combines TRBV7-9 with TRBJ1-1; perhaps TRBD1 as D (6 bases). CDR3 length equals 16 residues. The germline V gene has CDR1 SEHNR and CDR2 FQNEAQ (reference sequence). V dropped 5 bases and J dropped 2 bases, with 18 bases sitting between them. This CDR3 reads CASSARQVGRNTEAFF. In nucleotides, the CDR3 is TGTGCCAGCAGCGCACGACAGGTCGGCCGTAACACTGAAGCTTTCTTT.

V is TRBV4-2 and J is TRBJ2-3, with D unclear. The V end was cut by 1 base, the J end by 2 bases, with 1 base between. The CDR3 runs to 12 residues. CDR1 is LGHNA and CDR2 is YNFKEQ in the germline V gene. This CDR3 reads CASSQATDTQYF. CDR3 sequence (DNA): TGTGCCAGCAGCCAAGCCACAGATACGCAGTATTTT.

The rearrangement links TRBV5-4 to TRBJ2-7; D ambiguous. V was pared by 0 bases and J by 3 bases, with 13 bases between. The CDR3 spans 15 residues. CDR1 and CDR2 (germline): SGHNT, YYREEE (reference sequence). CDR3 protein: CASSLASRQHYEQYF. CDR3 in DNA: TGTGCCAGCAGCTTGGCGTCGAGACAACACTACGAGCAGTACTTC. The full variable domain, rest sourced from reference TRBV5-4 and TRBJ2-7, is ETGVTQSPTHLIKTRGQQVTLRCSSQSGHNTVSWYQQALGQGPQFIFQYYREEENGRGNFPPRFSGLQFPNYSSELNVNALELDDSALYLCASSLASRQHYEQYFGPGTRLTVT.

The gene calls are TRBV13 and TRBJ1-1, with 9 bases matching TRBD1. This CDR3 region has 13 residues. Germline V gene data show CDR1 as PRHDT and CDR2 as FYEKMQ (reference sequence). The V gene end was trimmed by 5 bases and the J gene end by 8 bases; junction bases not matched to a gene: 6. In DNA form, the CDR3 reads TGTGCCAGCAGCACACAGGGGGCTAGGGAAGCTTTCTTT. Protein: CASSTQGAREAFF.

This clone was observed a handful of times. The chain carries TRBV11-2 and TRBJ2-7, with 12 bases lining up with TRBD2. The CDR3 covers 15 residues. The germline V gene encodes CDR1 SGHAT and CDR2 FQNNGV. Germline trimming cut 7 bases from V and 2 bases from J; bases unmatched to any gene: 6. The DNA of the CDR3 is TGTGCCAGCACCCCATGGACTAGCGGGGCCTACGAGCAGTACTTC. This sequence encodes CASTPWTSGAYEQYF.

The chain combines TRBV6-6 with TRBJ1-3; 7 nucleotides agree with TRBD1. CDR1 is MNHNY, CDR2 SVGAGI, per germline (reference sequence). CDR3 size: 15 residues. V lost 6 bases and J lost 0; bases outside the gene matches: 5. CDR3 region: CASRVYRGSGNTIYF. The DNA of the CDR3 is TGTGCCAGCAGAGTTTACAGGGGCTCTGGAAACACCATATATTTT.

This sequence joins TRBV20-1 and TRBJ2-7; 7 positions match TRBD2. V was clipped by 3 bases and J by 9 bases; unmatched bases: 5. Germline loops: CDR1 DFQATT, CDR2 SNEGSKA (reference sequence). CDR3 length equals 11 residues. The CDR3 loop is CSASPPGGQYF. DNA for the CDR3: TGCAGTGCTAGCCCGCCGGGGGGGCAGTACTTC.

This clone occurred a few times. V and J are TRBV4-1 and TRBJ1-2; TRBD1 matches 11 bases. This CDR3 has 15 amino acids. J was trimmed by 6 bases and V by 1 base; bases with no gene match: 4. Germline assignment: CDR1 MGHRA and CDR2 YSYEKL. The CDR3 here is CASSQVGTGGNGYTF. DNA of the CDR3: TGCGCCAGCAGCCAAGTGGGGACAGGGGGGAATGGCTACACCTTC.

V and J are TRBV3-1 (or the pseudogene TRBV3-2) and TRBJ2-1, with 13 bases aligning to TRBD2. J lost 7 bases, V lost 1 base, and 1 base had no gene match. The length of the CDR3 is 15 residues. Germline CDR1 LGHDT, CDR2 YNNKEL (reference sequence). The chain's CDR3 is CASSQGLAGGNEQFF. The CDR3 DNA follows: TGTGCCAGCAGCCAAGGACTAGCGGGAGGAAATGAGCAGTTCTTC.

The sample holds a few counts of this clone. The V call is TRBV19, the J call TRBJ1-2; D uncertain. Germline CDR1 is LNHDA and CDR2 is SQIVND (reference sequence). The CDR3 totals 13 residues. V gave up 5 bases and J gave up 6 bases, with 13 bases separating them. Here the CDR3 DNA reads TGTGCCAGTAGTTCAAAGGGATCCCATGGCTACACCTTC. It is translated as CASSSKGSHGYTF. The whole variable domain, remainder taken from reference TRBV19 and TRBJ1-2, is DGGITQSPKYLFRKEGQNVTLSCEQNLNHDAMYWYRQDPGQGLRLIYYSQIVNDFQKGDIAEGYSVSREKKESFPLTVTSAQKNPTAFYLCASSSKGSHGYTFGSGTRLTVV.

The V and J genes are TRBV3-1 (or the pseudogene TRBV3-2) and TRBJ2-7; TRBD1 might be the D (5 bases). The V end lost 0 bases, the J end lost 2 bases, and 11 bases lay between the germline ends. The CDR3 is 15 residues long. Germline lookup yields CDR1 LGHDT and CDR2 YNNKEL (reference sequence). CDR3 nucleotides: TGTGCCAGCAGCCAAGATAAAGGGGCCCCCTACGAGCAGTACTTC. This codes for CASSQDKGAPYEQYF.

This chain joins TRBV5-1 and TRBJ1-5; 7 bases are a match to TRBD1. The CDR3 totals 14 residues. J was trimmed by 3 bases and V by 1 base; bases with no gene match: 1. CDR1 is SGHRS, CDR2 YFSETQ, per germline. CDR3 sequence (DNA): TGCGCCAGCAGCTTGACAGGGGACAATCAGCCCCAGCATTTT. Translating gives CASSLTGDNQPQHF.